Listed here are 9 T cell receptor beta chains from one sample, sequenced in a study of blood T cell repertoires in COVID-19. The assay was immunoSEQ multiplex PCR, and TCRdb's table has in-frame clones only and misses some. The table has fewer than 350,000 clones, around 85% seen once. Sequencing used PBMCs or T cells enriched from blood (not recorded which). These receptors all stem from a woman aged 50 to 60 who had recovered from COVID-19.

This clone has more than one count but fewer than ten. The J gene is TRBJ2-1, the V gene TRBV11-3, with D unresolved. Germline V CDR1 and CDR2: SGHNT, YENEEA. The CDR3 contains 13 residues. V dropped 5 bases and J dropped 10 bases, with 15 bases sitting between them. DNA for the CDR3: TGTGCCAGCAGCCTGTTCCTGCGTTCCGAGCAGTTCTTC. As protein: CASSLFLRSEQFF. Filled out from reference TRBV11-3 and TRBJ2-1, the complete variable domain reads EAGVVQSPRYKIIEKKQPVAFWCNPISGHNTLYWYLQNLGQGPELLIRYENEEAVDDSQLPKDRFSAERLKGVDSTLKIQPAELGDSAVYLCASSLFLRSEQFFGPGTRLTVL.

The chain uses TRBV5-4 and TRBJ2-3; a weak D match, TRBD1 (6 bases). From germline, CDR1 is SGHNT and CDR2 YYREEE (reference sequence). The CDR3 has 14 residues. V dropped 6 bases and J dropped 1 base, with 12 bases sitting between them. In DNA, the CDR3 is TGTGCCAGCAAACCGAGACAGGGCACAGATACGCAGTATTTT. It translates to CASKPRQGTDTQYF.

The chain joins TRBV12-3 or TRBV12-4 to TRBJ1-1, with TRBD1 as a possible D gene (5 bases). The length of the CDR3 is 13 residues. The V and J ends lost 3 bases and 1 base respectively, with 6 bases between them. CDR3 bases: TGTGCCAGCAGTTTCGGGGGGAACACTGAAGCTTTCTTT. Protein product: CASSFGGNTEAFF.

The chain couples TRBV9 to TRBJ1-1; tentatively, D is TRBD1 (5 bases). Germline V CDR1 and CDR2: SGDLS, YYNGEE. The CDR3 runs to 15 residues. The ends were cut back, 0 bases at V and 0 bases at J, with 9 bases in the middle. The CDR3 DNA is TGTGCCAGCAGCGTAGGGGGCCTCATGAACACTGAAGCTTTCTTT. This codes for CASSVGGLMNTEAFF.

The J gene is TRBJ2-1, the V gene TRBV13, with 9 bases identical to TRBD2. The CDR3 extends over 15 amino acids. V lost 0 bases to trimming and J lost 4 bases; unmatched junction nucleotides: 1. CDR1 and CDR2 (germline): PRHDT, FYEKMQ (reference sequence). CDR3 sequence: CASSLGLAGYNEQFF. DNA for the CDR3: TGTGCCAGCAGCTTAGGACTAGCGGGTTACAATGAGCAGTTCTTC.

This rearrangement joins TRBV18 to TRBJ1-6; tentatively, D is TRBD1 (6 bases). CDR3 length: 16 amino acids. Germline loops: CDR1 KGHSH, CDR2 LQKENI. V was clipped by 3 bases and J by 7 bases, with 16 bases between them. The CDR3 is CASSPQLPGQNSPLHF. The CDR3 DNA follows: TGTGCCAGCTCACCCCAACTCCCGGGACAAAATTCACCCCTCCACTTT.

The V and J genes are TRBV5-4 and TRBJ1-1; D not certain. The germline gives CDR1 SGHNT, CDR2 YYREEE (reference sequence). The CDR3 length is 13 residues. Trimming took 4 bases from V and 4 from J, leaving 11 bases between them. CDR3 sequence: CASSPGESTEAFF. CDR3 DNA sequence: TGTGCCAGCAGCCCCGGGGAGTCCACTGAAGCTTTCTTT.

This chain joins TRBV6-5 and TRBJ1-4, with TRBD1 identical over 9 bases. Trimming at V came to 3 bases and at J to 6 bases, leaving 2 bases not matched to a gene. The germline gives CDR1 MNHEY, CDR2 SVGAGI. The CDR3 is 14 amino acids. The CDR3 protein is CASSYGTGYEKLFF. The CDR3 coding sequence is TGTGCCAGCAGTTATGGGACAGGGTATGAAAAACTGTTTTTT.

This clone was observed a single time. V and J are TRBV2 and TRBJ1-2, with D possibly matching TRBD1 (6 bases). Trimming left V 3 bases short and J 7 bases short, with 12 bases between. The CDR3 contains 13 residues. Germline V gene sequence: CDR1 SNHLY, CDR2 FYNNEI. This CDR3 reads CASSDGGASGYTF. DNA of the CDR3: TGTGCCAGCAGTGATGGGGGGGCCTCTGGCTACACCTTC.